One and the same sample provided the 17 T cell receptor beta chains below, sequenced in a study of CD8 T cells in Susac syndrome. cDNA came from around 0.5 to 1 ug RNA primed by random hexamers. TCRdb reprocessed the immunoSEQ multiplex PCR reads with MiXCR, giving one entry per CDR3 protein. The data hold about 200,000 distinct CDR3 sequences, with approximately 93% observed a single time. Sequencing was performed on CD4+ T cells from PBMCs. The receptor set was obtained from a human donor in good health.

The chain has TRBV20-1 and TRBJ2-1; D is perhaps TRBD1 or TRBD2 (6 bases each). V dropped 7 bases and J dropped 6 bases, with 10 bases sitting between them. The CDR3 is 11 residues long. CDR1 and CDR2 from the germline V gene are DFQATT and SNEGSKA (reference sequence). This chain's CDR3 is CSGRGVNEQFF. The DNA of the CDR3 is TGCAGTGGGAGGGGGGTCAATGAGCAGTTCTTC.

This chain uses TRBV30 with TRBJ2-7; D remains ambiguous. From germline, CDR1 is GTSNPN and CDR2 SVGIG (reference sequence). The CDR3 contains 12 residues. V lost 1 base and J lost 3, with 7 bases in between. The CDR3 loop reads CAWSGANYEQYF. CDR3 DNA sequence: TGTGCCTGGAGTGGAGCCAACTACGAGCAGTACTTC.

The chain couples TRBV11-2 to TRBJ2-7; D call uncertain. The germline V gene has CDR1 SGHAT and CDR2 FQNNGV. Between the trimmed V and J ends, which lost 2 bases and 4 bases, there was a span of 9 bases. The CDR3 totals 13 residues. The CDR3 region is CASSLNGRYEQYF. The CDR3 DNA sequence: TGTGCCAGCAGCTTAAACGGGCGATACGAGCAGTACTTC. Combining the CDR3 with reference TRBV11-2 and TRBJ2-7 gives the whole variable domain EAGVAQSPRYKIIEKRQSVAFWCNPISGHATLYWYQQILGQGPKLLIQFQNNGVVDDSQLPKDRFSAERLKGVDSTLKIQPAKLEDSAVYLCASSLNGRYEQYFGPGTRLTVT.

The gene calls are TRBV29-1 and TRBJ1-1; D call uncertain. The germline gives CDR1 SQVTM, CDR2 ANQGSEA. The CDR3 covers 14 residues. Trimming took off 6 bases at V and 1 base at J, with 15 bases between the two ends. The CDR3 sequence: CSVEPSVGNTEAFF. CDR3 in DNA: TGCAGCGTCGAACCCTCCGTGGGGAACACTGAAGCTTTCTTT.

The gene calls are TRBV6-6 and TRBJ1-1; D is undetermined. This CDR3 contains 13 residues. CDR1 and CDR2 from the germline V gene are MNHNY and SVGAGI (reference sequence). The V end lost 5 bases, the J end lost 4 bases, and 11 bases lay between the germline ends. The CDR3 DNA reads TGTGCCAGCAGTCAGGCCCTGTCCACTGAAGCTTTCTTT. As protein: CASSQALSTEAFF.

The chain links TRBV5-1 to TRBJ2-5; D unresolved. V was pared by 0 bases and J by 4 bases, with 10 bases between. This CDR3 contains 14 residues. The germline V gene encodes CDR1 SGHRS and CDR2 YFSETQ. In DNA form, the CDR3 reads TGCGCCAGCAGCTTGGGAAGTTTCGGAGAGACCCAGTACTTC. Its protein product is CASSLGSFGETQYF.

This sequence joins TRBV19 and TRBJ2-1; TRBD1 agrees at 12 bases. This CDR3 is built from 16 residues. The V and J ends lost 4 bases and 9 bases, in that order; junction bases with no gene match: 10. CDR1 and CDR2 (germline): LNHDA, SQIVND (reference sequence). As DNA, the CDR3 is TGTGCCAGTAGTACGCTCCGGGACAGGGGGCGGGTTGAGCAGTTCTTC. Translation: CASSTLRDRGRVEQFF. Combining the CDR3 with reference TRBV19 and TRBJ2-1 gives the whole variable domain DGGITQSPKYLFRKEGQNVTLSCEQNLNHDAMYWYRQDPGQGLRLIYYSQIVNDFQKGDIAEGYSVSREKKESFPLTVTSAQKNPTAFYLCASSTLRDRGRVEQFFGPGTRLTVL.

J is TRBJ2-5 and V is TRBV6-6; D is perhaps TRBD2 (5 bases). The CDR3 runs 14 residues. With 6 bases removed from V and 2 bases from J, the gap between germline ends came to 13 bases. Germline values: CDR1 MNHNY, CDR2 SVGAGI (reference sequence). DNA of the CDR3: TGTGCCAGCAGCCTACTAGGCCGTCAAGAGACCCAGTACTTC. Protein sequence: CASSLLGRQETQYF.

The chain links TRBV2 to TRBJ1-5; D not resolved. CDR1 is SNHLY, CDR2 FYNNEI, per germline. Trimming removed 8 bases from V and 4 bases from J, with 18 bases in between. The length of the CDR3 is 15 residues. The CDR3 DNA follows: TGTGCCAGCGAGTGGGAGCGGATACGTAATCAGCCCCAGCATTTT. This gives the protein CASEWERIRNQPQHF. Full variable domain (missing parts from reference TRBV2 and TRBJ1-5): EPEVTQTPSHQVTQMGQEVILRCVPISNHLYFYWYRQILGQKVEFLVSFYNNEISEKSEIFDDQFSVERPDGSNFTLKIRSTKLEDSAMYFCASEWERIRNQPQHFGDGTRLSIL.

V usage is TRBV5-6 and J usage is TRBJ2-1; D is undetermined. This CDR3 has 14 residues. In germline, CDR1 is SGHDT, CDR2 YYEEEE. Trimming took off 0 bases at V and 7 bases at J, with 11 bases between the two ends. The CDR3 bases are TGTGCCAGCAGCTTGGAACTACCCTCTAATGAGCAGTTCTTC. Translation gives CASSLELPSNEQFF.

The rearrangement links TRBV4-3 to TRBJ2-1, with 10 bases matching TRBD2. CDR3 length equals 16 residues. CDR1 LGHNA and CDR2 YSLEER come from the germline V gene. Losses at the gene ends were 1 base for V and 8 bases for J; bases not matched to a gene: 8. The CDR3 loop is CASSQGRLAGVDEQFF. Here the CDR3 DNA reads TGCGCCAGCAGCCAAGGCAGGCTAGCGGGGGTCGATGAGCAGTTCTTC.

This clonotype showed up just once. This chain uses TRBV7-2 with TRBJ2-7; TRBD2 matches 9 bases. The CDR3 loop spans 15 amino acids. The V gene end was trimmed by 1 base and the J gene end by 2 bases; junction bases not matched to a gene: 3. From germline, CDR1 is SGHTA and CDR2 FQGNSA. DNA for the CDR3: TGTGCCAGCAGCTTAGAAGCGGGGGGAACCTACGAGCAGTACGTC. Its translation: CASSLEAGGTYEQYV.

V and J are TRBV3-1 and TRBJ2-5; D not certain. Germline loops: CDR1 LGHDT, CDR2 YNNKEL (reference sequence). V lost 7 bases, J lost 2 bases, and 11 bases lay in between. This CDR3 has 13 amino acids. The CDR3 loop reads CASISRGQETQYF. The CDR3 DNA is TGTGCCAGCATCTCACGTGGGCAAGAGACCCAGTACTTC.

In nucleotides, the CDR3 is TGTGCCAGCAGCGTAGGGGGCGCGGGGGAGACCCAGTACTTC. Translated, it gives CASSVGGAGETQYF. The chain employs TRBV9 and TRBJ2-5; D is possibly TRBD2 (6 bases). The CDR3 sequence is 14 residues long. Germline CDR1 and CDR2: SGDLS and YYNGEE. V was cut by 0 bases and J by 5 bases, with 11 bases left in between.

This chain connects TRBV6-2 or TRBV6-3 to TRBJ2-2, with no clear D. This CDR3 contains 13 residues. Germline values: CDR1 MNHEY, CDR2 SVGEGT. Trimming cost V 8 bases and J 6 bases, with 13 bases left between them. CDR3 DNA sequence: TGTGCCAGCCGCGCCTTGTGGGCCGGGGAGCTGTTTTTT. This sequence encodes CASRALWAGELFF.

V is TRBV5-6 and J is TRBJ2-7, with D tentatively TRBD2 (7 bases). From germline, CDR1 is SGHDT and CDR2 YYEEEE. V was trimmed by 4 bases and J by 7 bases, leaving 18 bases between them. This CDR3 comprises 14 residues. In DNA, the CDR3 is TGTGCCAGCAGCCCCGGGGGGCCTCTAGGAGAGCAGTACGTC. The encoded protein is CASSPGGPLGEQYV.

This clonotype has a handful of counts. The CDR3 DNA reads TGTGCCAGCAGTTTCGGACGGGGAACCTACAATGAGCAGTTCTTC. Its protein is CASSFGRGTYNEQFF. The rearrangement uses TRBV12-3 or TRBV12-4 and TRBJ2-1; a weak D match, TRBD2 (5 bases). The V end lost 3 bases, the J end lost 2 bases, and 11 bases lay between the germline ends. The CDR3 sequence is 15 residues long.